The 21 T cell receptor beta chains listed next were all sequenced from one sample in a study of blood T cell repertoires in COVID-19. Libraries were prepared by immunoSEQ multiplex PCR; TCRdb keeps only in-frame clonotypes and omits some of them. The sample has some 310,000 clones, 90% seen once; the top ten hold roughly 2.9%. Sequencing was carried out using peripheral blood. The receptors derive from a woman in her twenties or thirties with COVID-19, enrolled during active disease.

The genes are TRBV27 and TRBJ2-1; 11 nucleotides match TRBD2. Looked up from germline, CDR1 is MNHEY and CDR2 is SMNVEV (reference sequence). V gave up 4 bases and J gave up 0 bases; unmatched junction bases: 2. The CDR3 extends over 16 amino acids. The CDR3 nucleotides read TGTGCCAGCAGTTCCCTAGCGGGGGGCTCCTACAATGAGCAGTTCTTC. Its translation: CASSSLAGGSYNEQFF.

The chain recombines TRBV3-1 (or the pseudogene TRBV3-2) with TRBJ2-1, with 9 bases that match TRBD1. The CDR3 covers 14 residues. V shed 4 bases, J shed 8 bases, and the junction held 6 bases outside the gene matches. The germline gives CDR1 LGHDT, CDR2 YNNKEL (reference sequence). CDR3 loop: CASSRTGDRDEQFF. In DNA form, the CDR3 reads TGTGCCAGCAGCCGGACAGGGGATCGCGATGAGCAGTTCTTC.

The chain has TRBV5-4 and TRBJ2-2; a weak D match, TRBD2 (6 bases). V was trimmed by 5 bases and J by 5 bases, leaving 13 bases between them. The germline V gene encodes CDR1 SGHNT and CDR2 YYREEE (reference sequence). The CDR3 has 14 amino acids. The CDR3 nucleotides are TGTGCCAGCAGTCTTCCCGGGGGAACCGGGGAGCTGTTTTTT. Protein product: CASSLPGGTGELFF. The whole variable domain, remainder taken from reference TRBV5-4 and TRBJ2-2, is ETGVTQSPTHLIKTRGQQVTLRCSSQSGHNTVSWYQQALGQGPQFIFQYYREEENGRGNFPPRFSGLQFPNYSSELNVNALELDDSALYLCASSLPGGTGELFFGEGSRLTVL.

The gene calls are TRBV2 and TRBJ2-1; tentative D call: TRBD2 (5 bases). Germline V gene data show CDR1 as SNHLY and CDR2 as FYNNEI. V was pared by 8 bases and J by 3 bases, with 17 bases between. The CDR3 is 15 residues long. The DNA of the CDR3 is TGTGCCAGCTCTATTGAGTCCCGGGGCTACAATGAGCAGTTCTTC. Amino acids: CASSIESRGYNEQFF.

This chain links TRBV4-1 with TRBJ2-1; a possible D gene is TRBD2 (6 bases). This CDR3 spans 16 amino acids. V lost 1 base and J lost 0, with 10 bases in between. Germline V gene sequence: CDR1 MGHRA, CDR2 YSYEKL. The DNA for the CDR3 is TGCGCCAGCAGCCAAGGGGGGGTGGGCTCCTACAATGAGCAGTTCTTC. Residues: CASSQGGVGSYNEQFF.

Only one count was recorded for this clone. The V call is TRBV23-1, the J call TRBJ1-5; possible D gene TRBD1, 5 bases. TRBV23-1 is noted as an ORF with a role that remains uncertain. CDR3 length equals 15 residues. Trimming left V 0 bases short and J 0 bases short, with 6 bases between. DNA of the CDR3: TGCGCCAGCAGTCAATCAGGGGATAGCAATCAGCCCCAGCATTTT. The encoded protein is CASSQSGDSNQPQHF.

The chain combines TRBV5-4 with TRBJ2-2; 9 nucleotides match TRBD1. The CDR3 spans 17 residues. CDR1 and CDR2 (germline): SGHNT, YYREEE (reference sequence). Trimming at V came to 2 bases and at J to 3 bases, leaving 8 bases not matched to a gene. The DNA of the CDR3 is TGTGCCAGCAGCTTACCGGGACAGGGTTTGGACACCGGGGAGCTGTTTTTT. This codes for CASSLPGQGLDTGELFF.

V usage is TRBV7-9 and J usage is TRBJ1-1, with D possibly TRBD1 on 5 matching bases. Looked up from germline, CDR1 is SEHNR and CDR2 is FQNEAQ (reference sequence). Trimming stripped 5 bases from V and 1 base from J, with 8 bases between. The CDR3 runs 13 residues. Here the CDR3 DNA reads TGTGCCAGCAGCATGGACACGAACACTGAAGCTTTCTTT. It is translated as CASSMDTNTEAFF.

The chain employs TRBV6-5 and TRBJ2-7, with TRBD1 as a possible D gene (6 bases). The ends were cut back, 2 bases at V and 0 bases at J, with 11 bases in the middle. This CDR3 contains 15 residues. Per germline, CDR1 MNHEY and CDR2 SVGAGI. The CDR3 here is CASSYGQDSSYEQYF. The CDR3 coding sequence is TGTGCCAGCAGTTACGGGCAGGACAGCTCCTACGAGCAGTACTTC.

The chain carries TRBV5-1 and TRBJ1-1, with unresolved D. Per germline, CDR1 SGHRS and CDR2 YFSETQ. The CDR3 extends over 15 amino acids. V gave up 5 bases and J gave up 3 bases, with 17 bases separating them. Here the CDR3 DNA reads TGCGCCAGCAGTTATCAAAGGGTCGGGGACACTGAAGCTTTCTTT. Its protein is CASSYQRVGDTEAFF. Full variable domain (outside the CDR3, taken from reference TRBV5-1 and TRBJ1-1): KAGVTQTPRYLIKTRGQQVTLSCSPISGHRSVSWYQQTPGQGLQFLFEYFSETQRNKGNFPGRFSGRQFSNSRSEMNVSTLELGDSALYLCASSYQRVGDTEAFFGQGTRLTVV.

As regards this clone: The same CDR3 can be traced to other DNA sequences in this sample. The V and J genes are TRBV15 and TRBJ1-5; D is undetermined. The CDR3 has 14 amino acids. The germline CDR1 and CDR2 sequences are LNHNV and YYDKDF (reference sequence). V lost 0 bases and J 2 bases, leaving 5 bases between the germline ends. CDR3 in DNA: TGTGCCACCAGCAGAGATCGGGGCAATCAGCCCCAGCATTTT. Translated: CATSRDRGNQPQHF. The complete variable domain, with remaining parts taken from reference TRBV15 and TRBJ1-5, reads DAMVIQNPRYQVTQFGKPVTLSCSQTLNHNVMYWYQQKSSQAPKLLFHYYDKDFNNEADTPDNFQSRRPNTSFCFLDIRSPGLGDTAMYLCATSRDRGNQPQHFGDGTRLSIL.

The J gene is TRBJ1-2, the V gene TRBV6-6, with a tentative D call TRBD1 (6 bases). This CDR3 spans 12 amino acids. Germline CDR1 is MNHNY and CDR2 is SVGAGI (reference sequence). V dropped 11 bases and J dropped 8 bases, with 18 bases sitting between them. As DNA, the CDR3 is TGTGCCTCGACGGGACAAGGGGTGGGCTACACCTTC. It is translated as CASTGQGVGYTF.

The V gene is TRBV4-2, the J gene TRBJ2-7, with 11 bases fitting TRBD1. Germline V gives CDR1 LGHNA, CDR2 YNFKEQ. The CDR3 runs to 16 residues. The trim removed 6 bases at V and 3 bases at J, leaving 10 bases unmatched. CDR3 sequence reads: CASRGQGARLIYEQYF. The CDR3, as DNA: TGTGCCAGCAGAGGACAGGGGGCTCGCTTAATCTACGAGCAGTACTTC.

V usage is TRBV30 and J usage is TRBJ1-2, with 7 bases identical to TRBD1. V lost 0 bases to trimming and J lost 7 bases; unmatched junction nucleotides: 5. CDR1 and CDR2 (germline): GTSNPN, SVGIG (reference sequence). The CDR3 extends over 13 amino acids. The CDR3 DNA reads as TGTGCCTGGAGTGTAACCCAGGGGGGTGGCTACACCTTC. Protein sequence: CAWSVTQGGGYTF.

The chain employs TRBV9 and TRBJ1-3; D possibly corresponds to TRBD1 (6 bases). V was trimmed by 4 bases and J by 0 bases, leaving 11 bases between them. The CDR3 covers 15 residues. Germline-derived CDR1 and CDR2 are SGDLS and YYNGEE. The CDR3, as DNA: TGTGCCAGCAGCCCGGACAGTTTCTCTGGAAACACCATATATTTT. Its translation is CASSPDSFSGNTIYF.

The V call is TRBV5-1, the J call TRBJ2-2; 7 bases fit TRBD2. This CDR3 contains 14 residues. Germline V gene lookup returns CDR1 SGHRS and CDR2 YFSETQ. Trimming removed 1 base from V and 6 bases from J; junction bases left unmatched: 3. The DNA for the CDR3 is TGCGCCAGCAGCTTGTTAGCGGGTGCCGGGGAGCTGTTTTTT. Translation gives CASSLLAGAGELFF.

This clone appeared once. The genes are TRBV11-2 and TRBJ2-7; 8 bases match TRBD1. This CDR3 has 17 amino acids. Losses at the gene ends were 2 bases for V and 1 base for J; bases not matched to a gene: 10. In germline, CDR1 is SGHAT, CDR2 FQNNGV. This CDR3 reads CASSLLLGQGNSYEQYF. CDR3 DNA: TGTGCCAGCAGCTTACTCTTAGGACAGGGCAATTCCTACGAGCAGTACTTC.

This chain's CDR3 is CASSQNLGAYNGYTF. The CDR3 nucleotides read TGTGCCAGCAGCCAAAATCTGGGGGCGTATAATGGCTACACCTTC. The genes are TRBV14 and TRBJ1-2, with D perhaps matching TRBD1 (6 bases). This CDR3 is built from 15 residues. Germline CDR1 SGHDN, CDR2 FVKESK. Deletions cut 2 bases from V and 6 bases from J, with 16 bases between.

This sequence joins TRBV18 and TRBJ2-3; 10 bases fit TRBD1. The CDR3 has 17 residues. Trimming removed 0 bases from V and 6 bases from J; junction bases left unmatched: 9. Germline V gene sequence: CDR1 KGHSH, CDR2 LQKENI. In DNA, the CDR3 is TGTGCCAGCTCACCACCGCGAAGACAGGGGGCAGGGGATACGCAGTATTTT. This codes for CASSPPRRQGAGDTQYF.

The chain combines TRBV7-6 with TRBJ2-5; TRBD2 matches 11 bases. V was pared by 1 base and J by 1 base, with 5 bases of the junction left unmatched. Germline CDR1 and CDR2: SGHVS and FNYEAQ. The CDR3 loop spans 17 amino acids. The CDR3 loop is CASSLEASGRFQETQYF. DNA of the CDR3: TGTGCCAGCAGCTTAGAGGCTAGCGGGAGGTTCCAAGAGACCCAGTACTTC.

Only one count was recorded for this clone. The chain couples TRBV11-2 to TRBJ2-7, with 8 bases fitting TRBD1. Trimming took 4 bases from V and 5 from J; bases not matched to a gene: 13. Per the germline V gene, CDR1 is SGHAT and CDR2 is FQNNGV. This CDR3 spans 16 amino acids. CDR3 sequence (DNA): TGTGCCAGCAGCTCCCTCAGGGGGCGCAAGAGGAACGAGCAGTACTTC. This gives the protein CASSSLRGRKRNEQYF.